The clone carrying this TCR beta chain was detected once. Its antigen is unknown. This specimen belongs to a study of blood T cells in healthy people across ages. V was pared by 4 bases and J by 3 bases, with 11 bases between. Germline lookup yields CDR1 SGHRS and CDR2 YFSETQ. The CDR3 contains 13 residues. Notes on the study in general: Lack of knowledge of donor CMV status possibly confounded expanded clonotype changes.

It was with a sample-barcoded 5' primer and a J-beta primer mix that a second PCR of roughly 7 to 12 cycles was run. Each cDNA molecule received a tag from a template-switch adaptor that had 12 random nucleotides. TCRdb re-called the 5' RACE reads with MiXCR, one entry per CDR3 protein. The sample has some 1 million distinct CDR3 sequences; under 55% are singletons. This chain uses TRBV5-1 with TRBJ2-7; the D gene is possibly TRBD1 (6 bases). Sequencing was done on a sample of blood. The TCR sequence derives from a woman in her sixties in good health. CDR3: CASSVEQGYEQYF. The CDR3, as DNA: TGCGCCAGCAGCGTGGAACAGGGCTACGAGCAGTACTTC.